The 30 T cell receptor beta chains presented below share a single source sample, sequenced in a study of blood T cells in healthy people across ages. A second PCR, run for roughly 7 to 12 cycles, used a sample-barcoded 5' primer plus a J-beta primer mix. TCRdb itself ran the 5' RACE reads through MiXCR, one entry per CDR3 protein. The sample shows 1.5 million to 2 million distinct CDR3 sequences, around 35% of them seen only once. Sequencing was performed on blood. The receptors derive from a young woman in good health.

This clonotype came up a few times. This chain joins TRBV10-3 and TRBJ2-7; either TRBD1 or TRBD2 may supply D (5 bases each). The V and J ends lost 6 bases and 2 bases respectively, with 23 bases between them. Per germline, CDR1 ENHRY and CDR2 SYGVKD. CDR3 length: 17 residues. The chain's CDR3 is CAISAKPGPLKTYEQYF. CDR3 nucleotides: TGTGCCATCAGCGCCAAACCGGGACCGCTAAAAACCTACGAGCAGTACTTC.

V is TRBV29-1 and J is TRBJ2-7, with D hard to call. The DNA end favors TRBJ2-5, so the J call may be wrong. The CDR3 contains 12 residues. Germline assignment: CDR1 SQVTM and CDR2 ANQGSEA. CDR3 DNA: TGCAGCGTCGAACGGGCTTGGGGGACCCAGTACTTC. Encoded protein: CSVERAWGTQYF.

This clonotype turned up a few times. The rearrangement links TRBV5-1 to TRBJ2-7, with D tentatively TRBD2 (5 bases). Germline values: CDR1 SGHRS, CDR2 YFSETQ. The CDR3 sequence is 14 residues long. V lost 4 bases and J 7 bases, leaving 18 bases between the germline ends. The CDR3 loop reads CASSARGEFGEQYF. CDR3 coding DNA: TGCGCCAGCAGCGCCCGGGGTGAGTTCGGGGAGCAGTACTTC. The full variable domain, in which reference TRBV5-1 and TRBJ2-7 provide the parts outside the CDR3, is KAGVTQTPRYLIKTRGQQVTLSCSPISGHRSVSWYQQTPGQGLQFLFEYFSETQRNKGNFPGRFSGRQFSNSRSEMNVSTLELGDSALYLCASSARGEFGEQYFGPGTRLTVT.

This sequence joins TRBV5-6 and TRBJ2-1, with D possibly being TRBD2 (6 bases). The V and J ends lost 0 bases and 4 bases respectively, with 14 bases between them. Germline-derived CDR1 and CDR2 are SGHDT and YYEEEE. CDR3 length: 16 residues. The chain's CDR3 is CASSLVGSGVYNEQFF. As DNA, the CDR3 is TGTGCCAGCAGCTTGGTCGGGTCGGGGGTTTACAATGAGCAGTTCTTC.

This clonotype turned up a few times. The rearrangement links TRBV6-1 to TRBJ2-5; 7 positions match TRBD1. Gene TRBJ2-7 matches the end of the DNA better, so the J call may be wrong. CDR3 length: 13 residues. Germline CDR1 reads MNHNS; CDR2 reads SASEGT. The CDR3 region has the DNA TGTGCCAGCAGTGAACCTAACAGGGGCGAGCAGTACTTC. Protein: CASSEPNRGEQYF.

This clonotype was picked up a small number of times. V gene TRBV2 combines with J gene TRBJ2-7, with a weak D call TRBD1 (5 bases). Per the germline V gene, CDR1 is SNHLY and CDR2 is FYNNEI. V was trimmed by 9 bases and J by 0 bases, leaving 12 bases between them. CDR3 size: 13 residues. DNA for the CDR3: TGTGCCAGTACAGGAGACCACTCCTACGAGCAGTACTTC. As protein: CASTGDHSYEQYF.

This clonotype has more than one count but fewer than ten. V usage is TRBV2 and J usage is TRBJ2-5, with D perhaps TRBD1 (6 bases). The J call is uncertain, as TRBJ2-7 better fits the DNA end. The CDR3 has 15 amino acids. CDR1 is SNHLY, CDR2 FYNNEI, per germline. The CDR3 sequence: CASRADGTPLDEQYF. CDR3 nucleotide sequence: TGTGCCAGCAGGGCCGACGGGACACCTCTGGACGAGCAGTACTTC.

Many counts were recorded for this clonotype. The chain is built from TRBV4-1 and TRBJ2-3, with D possibly matching TRBD2 (5 bases). The CDR3 covers 15 residues. Trimming removed 1 base from V and 1 base from J, with 9 bases in between. Looked up from germline, CDR1 is MGHRA and CDR2 is YSYEKL. CDR3 residues: CASSQGVSGTDTQYF. As DNA, the CDR3 is TGCGCCAGCAGCCAAGGTGTTAGCGGCACAGATACGCAGTATTTT.

This clonotype was picked up one time. The chain carries TRBV3-1 and TRBJ1-1; D uncertain. The germline gives CDR1 LGHDT, CDR2 YNNKEL (reference sequence). The CDR3 sequence is 14 residues long. Trimming shortened V by 1 base and J by 4 bases, and 10 bases separated the two germline ends. The CDR3 coding sequence is TGTGCCAGCAGCCAAGTGGGCGGGGTCACTGAAGCTTTCTTT. Translation gives CASSQVGGVTEAFF.

This clonotype was seen a handful of times. This sequence joins TRBV21-1 and TRBJ1-2; the tabulated D call, TRBD1, remains unverified against the DNA. TRBV21-1 is noted as a pseudogene. CDR3 size: 13 residues. CDR3 DNA sequence: TGTGCCAGCAGCAAGAGGGGGCTAAATGGCTACACCTTC. Its protein product is CASSKRGLNGYTF.

The count of this clonotype is one. V usage is TRBV11-2 and J usage is TRBJ2-3; possibly TRBD1 for D (6 bases). V dropped 5 bases and J dropped 0 bases, with 15 bases sitting between them. This CDR3 spans 16 amino acids. Per germline, CDR1 SGHAT and CDR2 FQNNGV. CDR3 loop: CASSPYGGQSTDTQYF. The CDR3 DNA is TGTGCCAGCAGCCCTTATGGGGGCCAAAGCACAGATACGCAGTATTTT.

This clonotype was counted a few times. This chain links TRBV24-1 with TRBJ2-1; 8 nucleotides line up with TRBD1. Germline CDR1 and CDR2: KGHDR and SFDVKD. V was clipped by 2 bases and J by 9 bases; unmatched bases: 14. The CDR3 is 17 residues long. The DNA for the CDR3 is TGTGCCACCAGTGATTCCGGACAGGGTACCGATCGCGGTGAGCAGTTCTTC. Translating it yields CATSDSGQGTDRGEQFF.

V gene TRBV5-1 combines with J gene TRBJ2-7, with TRBD2 as a possible D gene (5 bases). Per the germline V gene, CDR1 is SGHRS and CDR2 is YFSETQ. This CDR3 is 15 amino acids long. The V and J ends lost 4 bases and 3 bases respectively, with 17 bases between them. The CDR3: CASSPSLAALYEQYF. The CDR3 DNA reads as TGCGCCAGCAGCCCGTCCCTAGCAGCCCTCTACGAGCAGTACTTC.

The chain links TRBV20-1 to TRBJ1-6; no clear D gene. The V gene's germline CDR1 is DFQATT and CDR2 SNEGSKA (reference sequence). This CDR3 comprises 15 residues. Deletions cut 4 bases from V and 8 bases from J, with 18 bases between. This CDR3 is CSATSGLALDSPLHF. CDR3 nucleotide sequence: TGCAGTGCTACCTCGGGTCTCGCCCTGGATTCACCCCTCCACTTT.

The V call is TRBV11-2, the J call TRBJ2-3; TRBD2 matches at 8 bases. The J segment lost 4 bases and the V segment lost 1 base, leaving 7 bases of the junction unmatched. Germline V gene sequence: CDR1 SGHAT, CDR2 FQNNGV. This CDR3 has 16 residues. This CDR3 reads CASSLGTSRKSDTQYF. CDR3 DNA: TGTGCCAGCAGCTTAGGGACTAGCCGAAAGTCAGATACGCAGTATTTT. Complete variable domain (other parts from reference TRBV11-2 and TRBJ2-3): EAGVAQSPRYKIIEKRQSVAFWCNPISGHATLYWYQQILGQGPKLLIQFQNNGVVDDSQLPKDRFSAERLKGVDSTLKIQPAKLEDSAVYLCASSLGTSRKSDTQYFGPGTRLTVL.

This clonotype was detected ten times or more. The rearrangement links TRBV7-3 to TRBJ2-5, with a weak D call TRBD2 (6 bases). The CDR3 consists of 13 residues. Germline V CDR1 and CDR2: SGHTA, FQGTGA. The V gene lost 4 bases and the J gene lost 5 bases, with 11 bases spanning the gap. The CDR3 nucleotides read TGTGCCAGCAGCTCGACTAGAGAGGAGACCCAGTACTTC. Amino acid sequence: CASSSTREETQYF. The whole variable domain, remainder taken from reference TRBV7-3 and TRBJ2-5, is GAGVSQTPSNKVTEKGKYVELRCDPISGHTALYWYRQSLGQGPEFLIYFQGTGAADDSGLPNDRFFAVRPEGSVSTLKIQRTERGDSAVYLCASSSTREETQYFGPGTRLLVL.

This clonotype was seen only once. The rearrangement links TRBV30 to TRBJ2-7; D is uncertain. Germline CDR1 reads GTSNPN; CDR2 reads SVGIG (reference sequence). The CDR3 runs to 11 residues. V dropped 3 bases and J dropped 2 bases, with 5 bases sitting between them. CDR3: CAWRNPYEQYF. CDR3 DNA sequence: TGTGCCTGGAGAAACCCCTACGAGCAGTACTTC.

This clonotype was seen only once. This chain connects TRBV20-1 to TRBJ2-5; TRBD2 might be the D (6 bases). Trimming stripped 3 bases from V and 7 bases from J, with 12 bases between. The CDR3 contains 12 residues. Germline assignment: CDR1 DFQATT and CDR2 SNEGSKA (reference sequence). The CDR3, as DNA: TGCAGTGCTAGGTTTCGGGGAGGGACCCAGTACTTC. Protein sequence: CSARFRGGTQYF.

This clonotype was detected only a few times. J is TRBJ2-1 and V is TRBV20-1; D gene uncertain. The ends were cut back, 3 bases at V and 0 bases at J, with 12 bases in the middle. From germline, CDR1 is DFQATT and CDR2 SNEGSKA (reference sequence). This CDR3 is 15 amino acids long. The CDR3, as DNA: TGCAGTGCTAGTGATGGGGAAAGCTCCTACAATGAGCAGTTCTTC. Amino acid sequence: CSASDGESSYNEQFF.

This clonotype turned up a few times. The V gene is TRBV28, the J gene TRBJ2-1, with 13 bases fitting TRBD2. This CDR3 region has 16 residues. Germline V gene data show CDR1 as MDHEN and CDR2 as SYDVKM. J was trimmed by 11 bases and V by 1 base; bases with no gene match: 8. DNA of the CDR3: TGTGCCAGCAGTTTATTTGGGACTAGCGGGACTAACAAGCAGTTCTTC. This translates into CASSLFGTSGTNKQFF. Drawing the rest from reference TRBV28 and TRBJ2-1, the complete variable domain is DVKVTQSSRYLVKRTGEKVFLECVQDMDHENMFWYRQDPGLGLRLIYFSYDVKMKEKGDIPEGYSVSREKKERFSLILESASTNQTSMYLCASSLFGTSGTNKQFFGPGTRLTVL.

This chain links TRBV5-6 with TRBJ1-1; D gene unclear. The CDR3 has 15 residues. Trimming removed 1 base from V and 4 bases from J, with 14 bases in between. CDR1 SGHDT and CDR2 YYEEEE come from the germline V gene. CDR3 sequence (DNA): TGTGCCAGCAGCTTGAGGATCCGGAAGGGCACTGAAGCTTTCTTT. Translation: CASSLRIRKGTEAFF.

This clonotype was seen many times. V and J are TRBV20-1 and TRBJ2-7, with TRBD1 identical over 8 bases. The CDR3 spans 15 residues. Trimming cost V 0 bases and J 2 bases; bases outside gene matches: 6. Germline V gene data show CDR1 as DFQATT and CDR2 as SNEGSKA (reference sequence). The CDR3 sequence is CSARERQGPPYEQYF. CDR3 DNA: TGCAGTGCTAGAGAAAGACAGGGGCCCCCCTACGAGCAGTACTTC.

This clonotype has ten or more counts. The J gene is TRBJ2-7, the V gene TRBV6-2 or TRBV6-3; 14 bases are shared with TRBD2. CDR1 is MNHEY, CDR2 SVGEGT, per germline. Unmatched junction bases numbered 4, after V lost 6 bases and J lost 3 bases. The CDR3 loop spans 15 amino acids. Here the CDR3 reads CASRPGLAGVYEQYF. In DNA, the CDR3 is TGTGCCAGCAGACCGGGACTAGCGGGAGTCTACGAGCAGTACTTC.

This clonotype was picked up a small number of times. The J gene is TRBJ2-4, the V gene TRBV28; D perhaps matches TRBD2 (5 bases). The V end was cut by 7 bases, the J end by 7 bases, with 8 bases between. This CDR3 spans 11 amino acids. Germline-derived CDR1 and CDR2 are MDHEN and SYDVKM. The CDR3 region has the DNA TGTGCCAGCACACGGGGTAACATTCAGTACTTC. Its translation: CASTRGNIQYF.

This clonotype has ten or more counts. This chain joins TRBV10-3 and TRBJ1-5, with 9 nucleotides matching TRBD1. CDR3 length: 15 residues. V lost 5 bases to trimming and J lost 1 base; unmatched junction nucleotides: 3. CDR1 is ENHRY, CDR2 SYGVKD, per germline. Here the CDR3 DNA reads TGTGCCATCAGTCCGGACAGGGGAAGCAATCAGCCCCAGCATTTT. The encoded protein is CAISPDRGSNQPQHF.

This clonotype was seen more than once but under ten times. CDR3 nucleotides: TGTGCCAGCAGCACCACGACCGGGCCGTCACTAGCCTATGGCTACACCTTC. Amino acids: CASSTTTGPSLAYGYTF. The chain links TRBV11-2 to TRBJ1-2; no reliable D call. The germline V gene encodes CDR1 SGHAT and CDR2 FQNNGV. Trimming cost V 5 bases and J 4 bases, with 23 bases left between them. This CDR3 spans 17 amino acids.

In the case of this clonotype: The junction differs from germline at one of its ends, possibly a read error. V is TRBV3-1 and J is TRBJ2-3; no firm D call. The CDR3 totals 14 residues. The germline gives CDR1 LGHDT, CDR2 YNNKEL (reference sequence). In DNA, the CDR3 is TGTGCCGGCAGCCAAGGGATCCCGCCAGATACGCAGTATTTT. Protein: CAGSQGIPPDTQYF.

The CDR3 sequence: CASSRVDNEQFF. CDR3 in DNA: TGTGCCAGCAGTCGCGTTGACAATGAGCAGTTCTTC. This chain uses TRBV11-2 with TRBJ2-1; no reliable D call. This CDR3 has 12 amino acids. The V gene lost 6 bases and the J gene lost 5 bases, with 8 bases spanning the gap. Looked up from germline, CDR1 is SGHAT and CDR2 is FQNNGV.

This chain links TRBV2 with TRBJ2-3; 7 nucleotides agree with TRBD2. After removal of 5 bases from V and 4 bases from J, the junction contained 15 bases not matched to a gene. The length of the CDR3 is 17 residues. The germline V gene has CDR1 SNHLY and CDR2 FYNNEI. The CDR3 coding sequence is TGTGCCAGCAGTATCACTAGCGCCTTAAGCGGGCCAGATACGCAGTATTTT. The encoded protein is CASSITSALSGPDTQYF.

The V call is TRBV29-1, the J call TRBJ2-2; D not certain. The CDR3 consists of 13 residues. Per germline, CDR1 SQVTM and CDR2 ANQGSEA. V was pared by 2 bases and J by 7 bases, with 11 bases between. The CDR3 DNA reads as TGCAGCGTTGAATCTGTGGGATTCGGGGAGCTGTTTTTT. It codes for CSVESVGFGELFF.